This T cell receptor beta chain was obtained from a study of T cells in localized non-small cell lung cancer. General study points: Appearing in adjacent lung were a median roughly 60 of the top 100 tumor clones.

Remarks on this clone: The antigen is not known.

Libraries were prepared by immunoSEQ multiplex PCR; TCRdb keeps only in-frame clonotypes and omits some of them. The sample carries around 35,000 clones, 90% to 95% recorded once. Germline CDR1 LNHDA, CDR2 SQIVND (reference sequence). Trimming left V 10 bases short and J 2 bases short, with 9 bases between. This CDR3 contains 12 residues. The V gene is TRBV19, the J gene TRBJ2-4; possibly TRBD1 for D (6 bases). The input for sequencing was peripheral blood, taken before any cancer treatment. The sequence derives from a female donor aged 60 or older with stage I lung adenocarcinoma. The CDR3, as DNA: TGTGCCACCCAGGGGACCAAAAACATTCAGTACTTC. Amino acid sequence: CATQGTKNIQYF.